This T cell receptor beta chain was captured by sequencing in a study of cytomegalovirus exposure and HLA in healthy donors. It was with 60 Vbeta and 13 Jbeta primers that the PCR ran. Method: immunoSEQ multiplex PCR; TCRdb's copy keeps in-frame clones and lacks some. The data hold tens of thousands of clones, with about three quarters observed a single time. V lost 4 bases, J lost 0 bases, and 15 bases lay in between. The CDR3 consists of 16 residues. Germline CDR1 and CDR2: MNHEY and SVGAGI. The source of this sequence is a woman in her 40s in good health and CMV-seropositive. The V call is TRBV6-5, the J call TRBJ1-1, with D tentatively TRBD1 (6 bases). Sequences were obtained from PBMCs. In DNA form, the CDR3 reads TGTGCCAGCAGTTGGATTCCGGACAGAATGAACACTGAAGCTTTCTTT. The encoded protein is CASSWIPDRMNTEAFF.